This TCR beta chain was sequenced during a study of CD8 T cells in Susac syndrome. Overall study results and limits: The number of individuals included in the study's TCR sequencing and HLA analysis was acknowledged as relatively small.

The RNA input was about 0.5 to 1 ug, and it was reverse transcribed with random hexamers. Multiplex immunoSEQ PCR targeted 54 Vbeta and 13 Jbeta TCR beta segments. TCRdb reanalysed the immunoSEQ multiplex PCR reads using MiXCR and keeps one entry per CDR3 protein. The sample lists hundreds of thousands of distinct CDR3 sequences; roughly 85% were seen once. In germline, CDR1 is ENHRY, CDR2 SYGVKD. This CDR3 spans 13 amino acids. Trimming at V came to 8 bases and at J to 5 bases, leaving 2 bases not matched to a gene. It was negative isolation that provided the CD8+ and CD4+ T cells, whereas TEMRA cells were enriched by FACS. Concerning this clonotype: What it binds is unknown.

Sequencing used CD8+ T cells from PBMCs. The chain carries TRBV10-3 and TRBJ2-1, with 11 nucleotides matching TRBD2. This clonotype originated in a human donor with multiple sclerosis. This CDR3 is CAIGGLADNEQFF. CDR3 nucleotides: TGTGCCATCGGGGGACTAGCGGACAATGAGCAGTTCTTC.